This is a list of T cell receptor beta chains from one sample in a study of blood T cell repertoires in COVID-19. Assay used: immunoSEQ multiplex PCR; TCRdb lists only in-frame clones, some missing. The sample lists some 150,000 clones, 88% seen once, with about 10% in the top ten. Material: peripheral blood. The receptors were gathered from a man aged 50-60 years with active or convalescent COVID-19. CDR3s leave out the opening cysteine and the closing phenylalanine or tryptophan. A D gene is named only where the DNA matches it firmly.

v_gene	j_gene	d_gene	CDR3aa
TRBV13	TRBJ1-1	TRBD1	ASSSYRGLNTEAF
TRBV27	TRBJ2-7	.	ASRRIDRPSYEQY
TRBV19	TRBJ1-5	.	ASSIRGQGRGGSNQPQH
TRBV5-1	TRBJ2-7	.	ASRWTATTYEQY
TRBV28	TRBJ2-3	.	ASRGHRAGNTDTQY
TRBV5-1	TRBJ2-7	TRBD1	ASSLTGTDGEQY
TRBV3-1/TRBV3-2	TRBJ2-7	.	ASSQEGRARYEQY
TRBV18	TRBJ1-3	.	ASSLGTFGNTIY
TRBV5-1	TRBJ2-7	.	ASSLAPGHYEQY
TRBV19	TRBJ2-6	.	ASSIVASSGANVLT
TRBV12-3/TRBV12-4	TRBJ2-5	.	ASSLGRETQY
TRBV7-2	TRBJ2-5	TRBD2	ASSPERDARETQY
TRBV21-1	TRBJ1-6	.	ASSIGGDTSYNSPLH
TRBV18	TRBJ2-3	TRBD2	ASSPLGAREGKDTQY
TRBV5-1	TRBJ2-5	.	ASSLGQGMGETQY
TRBV5-6	TRBJ2-4	TRBD1	ASSFYFGQGELAKNIQY
TRBV5-5	TRBJ1-5	TRBD1	ASSFLGRGPESSNQPQH
TRBV27	TRBJ2-7	TRBD2	ASSLTSGAYEQY
TRBV7-2	TRBJ1-1	.	ASSLIGGYTEAF
TRBV6-4	TRBJ2-1	.	ASSDSRVHEQF
TRBV4-1	TRBJ2-1	TRBD1	ASSQIGTGVYNEQF
TRBV21-1	TRBJ2-1	.	ASSTPGEEPEQF
TRBV19	TRBJ1-6	.	ASSRQENSPLH
TRBV27	TRBJ2-1	TRBD2	ASSKLTSGSYNEQF
TRBV10-1	TRBJ2-3	TRBD1	ASSPGTASTDTQY
TRBV5-1	TRBJ2-3	.	ASSPPGGLADTQY
TRBV30	TRBJ2-7	.	AWSRGSYEQY
TRBV7-6	TRBJ2-7	.	ASGLLNYEQY
TRBV27	TRBJ2-7	TRBD1	ASRTRGSSYEQY
TRBV29-1	TRBJ2-3	TRBD2	SVDRGTSGSRRLDTQY
TRBV5-4	TRBJ2-3	TRBD1	ASSPQGFTQY
TRBV19	TRBJ2-7	TRBD2	ASSRTSGTFHEQY
TRBV18	TRBJ2-6	TRBD1	ASSPMGQGDISGANVLT
TRBV6-2/TRBV6-3	TRBJ1-5	TRBD1	ASSLLPGTGNQPQH
TRBV5-1	TRBJ2-5	TRBD1	ASSFGQGGTQY
TRBV18	TRBJ1-1	TRBD1	ASSPDRGPNTEAF
TRBV6-1	TRBJ2-5	.	ASSDRSETQY
TRBV5-6	TRBJ2-7	TRBD1	ASSPLTGVTYEQY
TRBV5-1	TRBJ1-2	.	ASSLSPNYGYT
TRBV15	TRBJ2-7	.	ATSPRDTSYEQY
TRBV7-3	TRBJ2-2	TRBD2	ASSSPGTTTGELF
TRBV11-2	TRBJ1-1	.	ASSLDRTATEAF
TRBV19	TRBJ1-5	TRBD1	ASTKTGNQPQH
TRBV5-6	TRBJ2-5	.	ASSLGLRGETQY
TRBV5-6	TRBJ2-5	.	ASSFRETQY
TRBV29-1	TRBJ2-1	.	SVEVLGGGEQF
TRBV9	TRBJ2-1	.	ASSVRMEGIGEQF
TRBV7-8	TRBJ2-2	.	ASSLGRRENTGELF
TRBV30	TRBJ2-2	.	AWSGEGGAGELF
TRBV19	TRBJ1-1	TRBD1	ASKPGQGGPNTEAF
TRBV3-1/TRBV3-2	TRBJ2-4	TRBD2	ASSQGVASGDIKAKNIQY
TRBV9	TRBJ2-1	.	ASSVVGESSYNEQF
TRBV7-6	TRBJ2-5	.	ASSLGTEQETQY